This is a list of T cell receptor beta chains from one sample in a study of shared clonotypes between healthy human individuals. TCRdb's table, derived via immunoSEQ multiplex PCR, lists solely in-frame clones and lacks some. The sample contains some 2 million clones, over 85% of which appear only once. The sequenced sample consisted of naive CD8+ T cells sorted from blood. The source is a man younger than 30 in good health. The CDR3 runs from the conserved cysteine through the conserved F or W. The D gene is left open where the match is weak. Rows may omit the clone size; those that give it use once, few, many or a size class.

CDR3: CASSWVQGRYEQYF; DNA: TGTGCCAGCAGTTGGGTCCAGGGACGCTACGAGCAGTACTTC; D: .; size: .; V: TRBV28; J: TRBJ2-7
CDR3: CASSWGPGQGGYEQYF; DNA: TGTGCCAGCAGCTGGGGACCGGGACAGGGGGGCTACGAGCAGTACTTC; D: TRBD1; size: .; V: TRBV5-6; J: TRBJ2-7
CDR3: CASSSFGGQMAGNTIYF; DNA: TGTGCCAGCAGCTCCTTCGGGGGACAGATGGCTGGAAACACCATATATTTT; D: TRBD1; size: .; V: TRBV7-6; J: TRBJ1-3
CDR3: CASSPLLLLSYNSPLHF; DNA: TGTGCCAGCAGCCCTCTCCTTCTCCTCTCCTATAATTCACCCCTCCACTTT; D: .; size: .; V: TRBV7-9; J: TRBJ1-6
CDR3: CASSDQVDRVGTEAFF; DNA: TGTGCCAGCAGCGACCAAGTCGACAGGGTGGGCACTGAAGCTTTCTTT; D: TRBD1; size: .; V: TRBV9; J: TRBJ1-1
CDR3: CASSSPRGLFF; DNA: TGTGCCAGCAGCTCCCCGCGGGGCCTGTTTTTT; D: .; size: .; V: TRBV7-2; J: TRBJ1-4
CDR3: CASSQVAGVVLTDTQYF; DNA: TGCGCCAGCAGCCAAGTAGCGGGAGTAGTTTTGACAGATACGCAGTATTTT; D: TRBD2; size: .; V: TRBV4-3; J: TRBJ2-3
CDR3: CASSELGSGTTGELFF; DNA: TGTGCCAGCAGTGAATTGGGTAGCGGGACCACCGGGGAGCTGTTTTTT; D: TRBD2; size: .; V: TRBV25-1; J: TRBJ2-2
CDR3: CASSFSGNTGELFF; DNA: TGTGCCAGCAGTTTCTCCGGGAACACCGGGGAGCTGTTTTTT; D: .; size: .; V: TRBV6-5; J: TRBJ2-2
CDR3: CAWSIGGWNEQFF; DNA: TGTGCCTGGAGTATCGGAGGGTGGAATGAGCAGTTCTTC; D: .; size: .; V: TRBV30; J: TRBJ2-1
CDR3: CASSTASGFYEQYF; DNA: TGTGCCAGCAGCACGGCATCGGGGTTCTACGAGCAGTACTTC; D: .; size: .; V: TRBV11-2; J: TRBJ2-7
CDR3: CASSAEGAWEQYF; DNA: TGTGCCAGCAGCGCGGAGGGGGCCTGGGAGCAGTACTTC; D: .; size: .; V: TRBV9; J: TRBJ2-7
CDR3: CASSEEASTNEKLFF; DNA: TGTGCCAGCAGTGAAGAGGCTTCTACTAATGAAAAACTGTTTTTT; D: .; size: .; V: TRBV6-1; J: TRBJ1-4
CDR3: CASSVAGGGPIYEQYF; DNA: TGTGCCAGCAGCGTAGCAGGAGGGGGACCTATCTACGAGCAGTACTTC; D: .; size: once; V: TRBV9; J: TRBJ2-7
CDR3: CASSLWKEETQYF; DNA: TGTGCCAGCAGCCTATGGAAAGAGGAGACCCAGTACTTC; D: .; size: .; V: TRBV21-1; J: TRBJ2-5
CDR3: CASSPQYGLNTGELFF; DNA: TGTGCCAGCAGTCCACAATACGGCTTGAACACCGGGGAGCTGTTTTTT; D: .; size: once; V: TRBV28; J: TRBJ2-2
CDR3: CASRGVLGQGPYGYTF; DNA: TGTGCCAGCAGAGGAGTCCTGGGACAGGGCCCCTATGGCTACACCTTC; D: TRBD1; size: .; V: TRBV27; J: TRBJ1-2
CDR3: CASSLQGTNTGELFF; DNA: TGTGCCAGCAGCTTACAGGGGACGAACACCGGGGAGCTGTTTTTT; D: .; size: once; V: TRBV7-8; J: TRBJ2-2
CDR3: CSVEPDTGTQYF; DNA: TGCAGCGTTGAACCGGACACTGGGACCCAGTACTTC; D: .; size: .; V: TRBV29-1; J: TRBJ2-5
CDR3: CASSSDIEAFF; DNA: TGTGCCAGCAGCTCAGACATTGAAGCTTTCTTT; D: .; size: once; V: TRBV11-2; J: TRBJ1-1
CDR3: CASSQGADFGQYF; DNA: TGCGCCAGCAGCCAGGGGGCGGATTTCGGGCAGTACTTC; D: .; size: .; V: TRBV4-1; J: TRBJ2-7
CDR3: CSVEAQSGGLSNLYNEQFF; DNA: TGCAGCGTTGAAGCTCAAAGCGGGGGGCTATCGAACCTCTACAATGAGCAGTTCTTC; D: TRBD2; size: .; V: TRBV29-1; J: TRBJ2-1
CDR3: CASREGYEQYF; DNA: TGTGCCAGCAGGGAAGGGTACGAGCAGTACTTC; D: .; size: once; V: TRBV2; J: TRBJ2-7
CDR3: CASTPGQLTEAFF; DNA: TGTGCCAGCACCCCGGGACAGTTGACTGAAGCTTTCTTT; D: TRBD1; size: .; V: TRBV6-5; J: TRBJ1-1
CDR3: CASSQDPQGGLYNEQFF; DNA: TGCGCCAGCAGCCAAGATCCCCAGGGGGGCCTTTACAATGAGCAGTTCTTC; D: .; size: .; V: TRBV4-3; J: TRBJ2-1
CDR3: CASSYSGSTDTQYF; DNA: TGTGCCAGCAGTTACAGCGGGAGCACAGATACGCAGTATTTT; D: .; size: .; V: TRBV6-5; J: TRBJ2-3
CDR3: CASSLVRDSGEQYF; DNA: TGCGCCAGCAGCTTGGTAAGAGACAGTGGCGAGCAGTACTTC; D: .; size: .; V: TRBV5-1; J: TRBJ2-7